Listed below are T cell receptor beta chains from one sample, sequenced in a study of blood T cell repertoires in COVID-19. Method: immunoSEQ multiplex PCR; TCRdb's copy keeps in-frame clones and lacks some. The top ten clones hold about 1.2% of a sample with fewer than 200,000 clones, 70% to 85% of them seen once. The sample consisted of peripheral blood. These receptors all come from a man aged 55-75 years who had recovered from COVID-19. The conserved cysteine and the conserved F or W are not part of the CDR3 here.

J gene: TRBJ2-1
V gene: TRBV7-2
CDR3 length: 16
CDR3 protein: ASSSIPPLAGNWNEQF

J gene: TRBJ1-1
V gene: TRBV5-5
CDR3 length: 11
CDR3 protein: ASSFETNTEAF

J gene: TRBJ2-5
V gene: TRBV7-3
CDR3 length: 15
CDR3 protein: ASSPGTSGGAAETQY

J gene: TRBJ2-5
V gene: TRBV9
CDR3 length: 13
CDR3 protein: ASSVAGGREETQY

J gene: TRBJ2-7
V gene: TRBV6-5
CDR3 length: 11
CDR3 protein: ASSLTGSYEQY

J gene: TRBJ1-6
V gene: TRBV5-4
CDR3 length: 11
CDR3 protein: ASRPDRGSPLH

J gene: TRBJ2-5
V gene: TRBV2
CDR3 length: 9
CDR3 protein: ASRTEETQY

J gene: TRBJ2-2
V gene: TRBV11-1
CDR3 length: 10
CDR3 protein: ASRTTGGELF

J gene: TRBJ2-3
V gene: TRBV3-1/TRBV3-2
CDR3 length: 13
CDR3 protein: ASSQMDRGPVTQY

J gene: TRBJ2-7
V gene: TRBV30
CDR3 length: 10
CDR3 protein: AGTGELYEQY

J gene: TRBJ2-1
V gene: TRBV5-1
CDR3 length: 15
CDR3 protein: ASSLRKRHGSYNEQF

J gene: TRBJ2-1
V gene: TRBV7-6
CDR3 length: 13
CDR3 protein: ASSLAGGAYNEQF

J gene: TRBJ2-5
V gene: TRBV6-2/TRBV6-3
CDR3 length: 15
CDR3 protein: ASSYSTGTLSKETQY

J gene: TRBJ1-5
V gene: TRBV23-1
CDR3 length: 15
CDR3 protein: ASSQGGGEGVNQPQH

J gene: TRBJ1-2
V gene: TRBV19
CDR3 length: 12
CDR3 protein: ASTETGDNYGYT

J gene: TRBJ2-7
V gene: TRBV7-2
CDR3 length: 12
CDR3 protein: ASSFGTPPREQY

J gene: TRBJ1-6
V gene: TRBV3-1/TRBV3-2
CDR3 length: 12
CDR3 protein: ASNLGGFNSPLH

J gene: TRBJ2-3
V gene: TRBV6-2/TRBV6-3
CDR3 length: 15
CDR3 protein: ASSLGGGRGAPDTQY